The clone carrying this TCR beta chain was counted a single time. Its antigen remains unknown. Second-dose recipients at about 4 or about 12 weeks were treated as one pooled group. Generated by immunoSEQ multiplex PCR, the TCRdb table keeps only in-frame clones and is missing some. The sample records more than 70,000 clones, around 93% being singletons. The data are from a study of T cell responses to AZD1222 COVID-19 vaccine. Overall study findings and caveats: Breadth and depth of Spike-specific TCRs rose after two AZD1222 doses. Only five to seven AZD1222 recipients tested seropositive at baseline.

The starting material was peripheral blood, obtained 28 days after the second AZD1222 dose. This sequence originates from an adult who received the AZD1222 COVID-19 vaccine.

The CDR3 coding sequence is TGCGCCAGCAGCCTTACAGAGTACAATGAGCAGTTCTTC. As protein: CASSLTEYNEQFF. The chain couples TRBV10-2 to TRBJ2-1; D is undetermined. The CDR3 covers 13 residues. Trimming removed 6 bases from V and 4 bases from J, with 10 bases in between. Germline CDR1 WSHSY, CDR2 SAAADI.